This T cell receptor (beta chain) came from a study of cytomegalovirus exposure and HLA in healthy donors. Broader study findings: CMV serostatus alone was available as immune exposure information. A missense variant in DCLRE1C was later tied to TCR beta V- and J-gene trimming.

Germline V CDR1 and CDR2: MDHEN, SYDVKM. The CDR3 sequence is 13 residues long. V dropped 6 bases and J dropped 0 bases, with 8 bases sitting between them. About this clone itself: Its antigen remains unidentified.

Primers: 60 Vbeta forward and 13 Jbeta reverse. Clones were sequenced by immunoSEQ multiplex PCR, and TCRdb holds only the in-frame ones, with some missing. The sample shows more than 85,000 clones, 65% to 80% of them seen only once. What was sequenced was PBMCs. The rearrangement uses TRBV28 and TRBJ1-1, with D perhaps TRBD1 (5 bases). This sequence originates from a woman aged 45-65 years in good health and CMV-seropositive. CDR3 coding DNA: TGTGCCAGCAGGCGGGGCCTGAACACTGAAGCTTTCTTT. Translating it yields CASRRGLNTEAFF.